This is a list of T cell receptor beta chains from one sample in a study of a mutant IDH1 vaccine in newly diagnosed glioma. These receptors have no known antigen. Method: immunoSEQ multiplex PCR; TCRdb's copy keeps in-frame clones and lacks some. The sample shows about 65,000 clones, 70% to 90% of them seen only once. Sequencing used PBMCs, obtained from a glioma patient whose treatment included an IDH1 peptide vaccine. The receptors were sampled from a young man with glioma. The CDR3 runs from the conserved cysteine through the conserved F or W. The D gene is left open where the match is weak. Clone size is stated in some rows and not others, as once, few, many or a class when expanded.

size	V	J	D	DNA	CDR3
once	TRBV19	TRBJ1-5	TRBD1	TGTGCCAGTAGTCCGGGGTCGGGACAGGGATTGTCGGGCAATCAGCCCCAGCATTTT	CASSPGSGQGLSGNQPQHF
NA	TRBV30	TRBJ2-3	NA	TGTGCCTGGATGGACGGGGGGCCCGTCCCCACAGATACGCAGTATTTT	CAWMDGGPVPTDTQYF
NA	TRBV10-3	TRBJ2-5	NA	TGTGCCATCAGTGAGTCCTTAGGGTCCTTTCAAGAGACCCAGTACTTC	CAISESLGSFQETQYF
NA	TRBV28	TRBJ1-4	NA	TGTGCCAGCGGCGGCAGGGTGAGAGAAAAACTGTTTTTT	CASGGRVREKLFF
NA	TRBV6-6	TRBJ1-1	NA	TGTGCCAGCAGCACTGAAGCTTTCTTT	CASSTEAFF
few	TRBV18	TRBJ1-3	TRBD1	TGTGCCAGCTCATCGGGACAGGGAGGAGGTGGAAACACCATATATTTT	CASSSGQGGGGNTIYF
NA	TRBV4-1	TRBJ2-1	TRBD1	TGCGCCAGCAGCCAAGAGGGGACAGGGGGCGAGAGTGAGCAGTTCTTC	CASSQEGTGGESEQFF
NA	TRBV29-1	TRBJ2-3	TRBD2	TGCAGCGTCGGACTAGCGGGGCCCACAGATACGCAGTATTTT	CSVGLAGPTDTQYF
NA	TRBV19	TRBJ2-3	NA	TGTGCCAGTAGTATACACGTACTAGATCCCACAGATACGCAGTATTTT	CASSIHVLDPTDTQYF
NA	TRBV6-5	TRBJ2-7	NA	TGTGCCAGCAGTTACTCGGGCCCCGGACAATACGAGCAGTACTTC	CASSYSGPGQYEQYF
NA	TRBV9	TRBJ2-7	NA	TGTGCCAGCAGCGTAGGTGGGAGCTCCTACGAGCAGTACTTC	CASSVGGSSYEQYF